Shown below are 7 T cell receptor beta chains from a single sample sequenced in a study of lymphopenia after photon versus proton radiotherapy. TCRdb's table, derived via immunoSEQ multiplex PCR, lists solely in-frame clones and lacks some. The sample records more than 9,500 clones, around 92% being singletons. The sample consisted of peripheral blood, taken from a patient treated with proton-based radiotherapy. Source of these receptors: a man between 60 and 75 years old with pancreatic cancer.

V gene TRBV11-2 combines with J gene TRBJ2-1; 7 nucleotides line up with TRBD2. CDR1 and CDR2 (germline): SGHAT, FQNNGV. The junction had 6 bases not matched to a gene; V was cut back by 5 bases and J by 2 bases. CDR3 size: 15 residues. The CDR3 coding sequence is TGTGCCAGCAGCCCCGGGACTATCACCTACAATGAGCAGTTCTTC. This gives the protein CASSPGTITYNEQFF.

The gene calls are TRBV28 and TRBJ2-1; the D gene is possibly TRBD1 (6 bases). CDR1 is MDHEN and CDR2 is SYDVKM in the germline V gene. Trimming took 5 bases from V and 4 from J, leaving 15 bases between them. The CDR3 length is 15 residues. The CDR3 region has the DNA TGTGCCAGCAGTGAAGCCGGGACAAAGTACAATGAGCAGTTCTTC. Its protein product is CASSEAGTKYNEQFF.

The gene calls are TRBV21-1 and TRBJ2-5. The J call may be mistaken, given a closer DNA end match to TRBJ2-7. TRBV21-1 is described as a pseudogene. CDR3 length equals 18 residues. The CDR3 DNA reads TGTGCCAGCAGCAAAGCCTTATCCAGGACGGAGAGCTCCTACGAGCAGTACTTC. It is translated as CASSKALSRTESSYEQYF.

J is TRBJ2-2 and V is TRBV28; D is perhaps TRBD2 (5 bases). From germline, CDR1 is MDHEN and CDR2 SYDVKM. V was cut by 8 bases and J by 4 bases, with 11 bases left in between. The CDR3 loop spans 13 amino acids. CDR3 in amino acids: CASLVGATGELFF. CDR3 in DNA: TGTGCCAGCCTTGTGGGAGCCACCGGGGAGCTGTTTTTT.

The CDR3 DNA is TGCGCCAGCAGCCAAGATCGACAGGGGGCCAGCGAGCAGTACTTC. It encodes CASSQDRQGASEQYF. The genes are TRBV4-1 and TRBJ2-7; 10 nucleotides line up with TRBD1. Per the germline V gene, CDR1 is MGHRA and CDR2 is YSYEKL. After removal of 0 bases from V and 6 bases from J, the junction contained 5 bases not matched to a gene. The length of the CDR3 is 15 residues.

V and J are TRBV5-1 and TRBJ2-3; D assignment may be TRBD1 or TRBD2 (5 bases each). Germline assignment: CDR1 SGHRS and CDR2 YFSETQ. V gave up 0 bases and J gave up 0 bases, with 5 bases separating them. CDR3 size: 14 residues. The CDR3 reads CASSLGDSTDTQYF. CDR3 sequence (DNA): TGCGCCAGCAGCTTGGGGGACAGCACAGATACGCAGTATTTT.

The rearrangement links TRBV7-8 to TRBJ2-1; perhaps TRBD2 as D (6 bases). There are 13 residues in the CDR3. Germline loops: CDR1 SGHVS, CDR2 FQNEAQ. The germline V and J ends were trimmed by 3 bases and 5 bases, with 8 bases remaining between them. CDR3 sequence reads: CASSFKRDNEQFF. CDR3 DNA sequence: TGTGCCAGCAGCTTTAAGCGGGACAATGAGCAGTTCTTC.